The T cell receptor beta chain under discussion was sequenced for a study of CD8 T cells in ankylosing spondylitis. TCRdb re-called the 5' RACE reads with MiXCR, one entry per CDR3 protein. The sample yields fewer than 130,000 distinct CDR3 sequences, more than 20% seen once. CDR1 is SQVTM, CDR2 ANQGSEA, per germline. This CDR3 region has 15 residues. Trimming at V came to 6 bases and at J to 5 bases, leaving 9 bases not matched to a gene. V is TRBV29-1 and J is TRBJ2-3; 12 bases agree with TRBD1. This clonotype originated in a male donor with ankylosing spondylitis. The sequenced sample consisted of synovial fluid, either unsorted or a sorted T cell fraction (not recorded which). The CDR3 DNA reads as TGCAGCGTCGAACCGGGACAGGGGGCGGTAGATACGCAGTATTTT. It specifies CSVEPGQGAVDTQYF.